This TCR beta chain was identified in a study of blood T cell repertoires in COVID-19. Data came from immunoSEQ multiplex PCR; TCRdb stores just in-frame clones and leaves some out. The sample lists 250,000 to 300,000 clones, 90% occurring once. V lost 10 bases to trimming and J lost 0 bases; unmatched junction nucleotides: 7. Germline V gene sequence: CDR1 LNHDA, CDR2 SQIVND (reference sequence). The CDR3 consists of 15 residues. The clonotype originates from a woman aged 60-70 years with COVID-19, enrolled during active disease. The rearrangement links TRBV19 to TRBJ2-1; 9 bases agree with TRBD2. The sample consisted of peripheral blood. The CDR3 DNA is TGTGCCACTACTCCTAGCGGGGCCTCCTACAATGAGCAGTTCTTC. Protein sequence: CATTPSGASYNEQFF.